The 26 T cell receptor beta chains in this list originate from one sample, sequenced in a study of T cell changes during pregnancy in multiple sclerosis (dated by TCRdb to about 2019). Libraries were made using the immunoSEQ multiplex PCR assay. Held by TCRdb, this immuneACCESS table contains in-frame sequences only and omits some clones. Under half of the omission traces to an unresolved V gene where checked; the cause of the rest is unknown. For this sample there are tens of thousands of clones; roughly 92% appear just once. Jointly, the top ten make up just under 2% of the sample. The sample in question was peripheral blood, obtained in the second trimester of pregnancy. The receptors here all came from a female donor with multiple sclerosis, enrolled in a pregnancy study.

The chain is built from TRBV5-1 and TRBJ2-7; TRBD2 is a possible D gene (6 bases). Germline values: CDR1 SGHRS, CDR2 YFSETQ. The V end lost 3 bases, the J end lost 2 bases, and 12 bases lay between the germline ends. The CDR3 has 14 amino acids. The CDR3 reads CASSSRDWAYEQYF. CDR3 bases: TGCGCCAGCAGCTCCCGGGACTGGGCCTACGAGCAGTACTTC.

The chain links TRBV7-9 to TRBJ2-2; no reliable D call. Germline CDR1 reads SEHNR; CDR2 reads FQNEAQ (reference sequence). This CDR3 spans 17 amino acids. Trimming stripped 4 bases from V and 0 bases from J, with 15 bases between. The CDR3 nucleotides are TGTGCCAGCAGCTCAGCAAGTGAGCACGCGAACACCGGGGAGCTGTTTTTT. Protein sequence: CASSSASEHANTGELFF.

The chain uses TRBV7-9 and TRBJ2-5; D call uncertain. There are 16 residues in the CDR3. Germline CDR1 reads SEHNR; CDR2 reads FQNEAQ (reference sequence). Trimming left V 4 bases short and J 5 bases short, with 20 bases between. The CDR3 nucleotides read TGTGCCAGCAGCTCCTGGAAGCTCTGGCTCGGGGAGACCCAGTACTTC. It specifies CASSSWKLWLGETQYF.

V and J are TRBV7-2 and TRBJ1-2; 8 bases agree with TRBD1. CDR3 length: 16 residues. Germline CDR1 reads SGHTA; CDR2 reads FQGNSA. V lost 6 bases to trimming and J lost 4 bases; unmatched junction nucleotides: 13. CDR3 coding DNA: TGTGCCAGCAGGACTCCCGGGACAGGTGAACTCTATGGCTACACCTTC. As protein: CASRTPGTGELYGYTF.

This CDR3 is CASSLARGSLSLHF. The CDR3 DNA reads as TGTGCCAGCAGCTTGGCCCGGGGGTCACTATCCCTCCACTTT. The chain couples TRBV5-6 to TRBJ1-6; possibly TRBD1 for D (5 bases). The V end lost 0 bases, the J end lost 14 bases, and 15 bases lay between the germline ends. The CDR3 runs to 14 residues. CDR1 is SGHDT, CDR2 YYEEEE, per germline.

The V gene is TRBV28, the J gene TRBJ2-7; the match to TRBD1 covers 10 bases. Looked up from germline, CDR1 is MDHEN and CDR2 is SYDVKM. Trimming at V came to 6 bases and at J to 3 bases, leaving 8 bases not matched to a gene. This CDR3 has 15 amino acids. The CDR3 DNA follows: TGTGCCAGCAGGGAGGGACAGGGGTTGCTCTACGAGCAGTACTTC. Protein product: CASREGQGLLYEQYF.

The genes are TRBV6-5 and TRBJ2-6; D gene ambiguous. Germline CDR1 is MNHEY and CDR2 is SVGAGI. V shed 5 bases and J shed 2 bases, with 10 bases lying between them. The CDR3 spans 15 residues. CDR3 protein: CASSPQTPGANVLTF. For the CDR3, the DNA is TGTGCCAGCAGTCCACAAACGCCTGGGGCCAACGTCCTGACTTTC.

The chain links TRBV28 to TRBJ1-4; 8 bases fit TRBD1. From germline, CDR1 is MDHEN and CDR2 SYDVKM. V was pared by 6 bases and J by 8 bases, with 5 bases of the junction left unmatched. The CDR3 extends over 13 amino acids. Here the CDR3 DNA reads TGTGCCAGCAGGGTACAGGGGGACGAAAAACTGTTTTTT. Protein sequence: CASRVQGDEKLFF.

CDR3 amino acids: CASSNALATLDTQYF. CDR3 in DNA: TGCGCCAGCAGCAACGCGCTAGCAACCCTAGATACGCAGTATTTT. The chain uses TRBV5-1 and TRBJ2-3; D perhaps matches TRBD2 (5 bases). Germline assignment: CDR1 SGHRS and CDR2 YFSETQ. This CDR3 is 15 amino acids long. Trimming stripped 4 bases from V and 5 bases from J, with 17 bases between.

This chain links TRBV5-4 with TRBJ2-5; D perhaps matches TRBD2 (7 bases). The V end was cut by 0 bases, the J end by 4 bases, with 13 bases between. Looked up from germline, CDR1 is SGHNT and CDR2 is YYREEE (reference sequence). The CDR3 is 15 residues long. As DNA, the CDR3 is TGTGCCAGCAGCTTGGCCGGGGGGCAACGAGAGACCCAGTACTTC. It yields the protein CASSLAGGQRETQYF.

This chain connects TRBV5-5 to TRBJ2-7; 9 nucleotides agree with TRBD1. CDR3 length: 15 amino acids. Germline trimming cut 1 base from V and 5 bases from J; bases unmatched to any gene: 7. Germline lookup yields CDR1 SGHKS and CDR2 YYEKEE (reference sequence). The CDR3 coding sequence is TGTGCCAGCAGCTTGCCGGGACAGGGCGGCCACGAGCAGTACTTC. This encodes CASSLPGQGGHEQYF.

J is TRBJ2-2 and V is TRBV7-9, with TRBD1 matching over 8 bases. CDR1 is SEHNR and CDR2 is FQNEAQ in the germline V gene (reference sequence). The V and J ends lost 1 base and 10 bases, in that order; junction bases with no gene match: 8. CDR3 size: 15 residues. The CDR3 DNA reads TGTGCCAGCAGCTTAGAGGGGACAGGCAGTACGGAGCTGTTTTTT. It is translated as CASSLEGTGSTELFF.

The genes are TRBV5-8 and TRBJ1-2, with unresolved D. This CDR3 region has 8 residues. V was trimmed by 4 bases and J by 14 bases, leaving 6 bases between them. Germline assignment: CDR1 SGHTS and CDR2 YDEGEE. As DNA, the CDR3 is TGTGCCAGCAGCCTTCTAACCTTC. Protein sequence: CASSLLTF.

The chain combines TRBV30 with TRBJ2-7; 10 bases line up with TRBD1. The V gene's germline CDR1 is GTSNPN and CDR2 SVGIG (reference sequence). Trimming cost V 3 bases and J 5 bases; bases outside gene matches: 7. The CDR3 loop spans 14 amino acids. CDR3: CAWRPKTGGNEQYF. CDR3 nucleotide sequence: TGTGCCTGGAGGCCAAAGACAGGGGGCAACGAGCAGTACTTC.

V and J are TRBV18 and TRBJ1-2; the D gene is possibly TRBD1 (5 bases). The CDR3 sequence is 13 residues long. Germline V gene lookup returns CDR1 KGHSH and CDR2 LQKENI. Trimming shortened V by 6 bases and J by 5 bases, and 13 bases separated the two germline ends. The CDR3 region has the DNA TGTGCCAGCTCGGAGGGGCAAGAATATGGCTACACCTTC. This encodes CASSEGQEYGYTF.

V is TRBV7-2 and J is TRBJ1-1; 9 bases are shared with TRBD1. Germline V gives CDR1 SGHTA, CDR2 FQGNSA. The CDR3 extends over 13 amino acids. Trimming at V came to 5 bases and at J to 4 bases, leaving 2 bases not matched to a gene. As DNA, the CDR3 is TGTGCCAGCAGCAGACAGGGGGTCACTGAAGCTTTCTTT. Translated, it gives CASSRQGVTEAFF.

The genes are TRBV7-3 and TRBJ2-2, with 7 positions matching TRBD2. CDR1 and CDR2 (germline): SGHTA, FQGTGA. J lost 1 base, V lost 2 bases, and 10 bases had no gene match. This CDR3 spans 18 amino acids. The DNA of the CDR3 is TGTGCCAGCAGCTTAGGACTTTTAGGACTAGAGAACACCGGGGAGCTGTTTTTT. Translating gives CASSLGLLGLENTGELFF.

J is TRBJ2-1 and V is TRBV28; TRBD1 matches 8 bases. The CDR3 totals 15 residues. The germline CDR1 and CDR2 sequences are MDHEN and SYDVKM. V was clipped by 2 bases and J by 3 bases; unmatched bases: 3. CDR3 sequence: CASSLTQGDYNEQFF. The CDR3 DNA reads TGTGCCAGCAGTTTAACACAGGGGGACTACAATGAGCAGTTCTTC.

The chain joins TRBV6-5 to TRBJ1-1; D may be TRBD1 (6 bases). Trimming stripped 4 bases from V and 7 bases from J, with 16 bases between. In germline, CDR1 is MNHEY, CDR2 SVGAGI. The CDR3 totals 14 residues. The CDR3 loop is CASSLLTGRHEAFF. Here the CDR3 DNA reads TGTGCCAGCAGTTTACTCACAGGGAGACATGAAGCTTTCTTT.

The chain couples TRBV11-3 to TRBJ2-7; D unresolved. The germline V gene encodes CDR1 SGHNT and CDR2 YENEEA. The CDR3 runs 16 residues. Deletions cut 2 bases from V and 3 bases from J, with 17 bases between. As DNA, the CDR3 is TGTGCCAGCAGCTTATCCAGGTCAGGTACAATCTACGAGCAGTACTTC. Its protein is CASSLSRSGTIYEQYF.

The chain uses TRBV7-2 and TRBJ2-4, with TRBD2 matching 9 bases. The CDR3 runs 19 residues. Germline CDR1 and CDR2: SGHTA and FQGNSA. With 6 bases clipped from V and 1 base from J, the junction kept 16 bases outside the gene matches. The CDR3 DNA reads TGTGCCAGCAGACCTCCCATGTTAGCGGGAGAGGGGGCCAAAAACATTCAGTACTTC. Its protein product is CASRPPMLAGEGAKNIQYF.

The chain combines TRBV15 with TRBJ2-5; tentatively, D is TRBD2 (7 bases). Germline CDR1 LNHNV, CDR2 YYDKDF (reference sequence). Trimming left V 1 base short and J 3 bases short, with 15 bases between. This CDR3 comprises 16 residues. The chain's CDR3 is CATSRGWGGREETQYF. The CDR3 DNA reads TGTGCCACCAGCAGAGGATGGGGGGGGCGGGAAGAGACCCAGTACTTC.

V gene TRBV4-1 combines with J gene TRBJ1-5; D is unresolved. V was pared by 0 bases and J by 7 bases, with 10 bases between. Germline V lookup: CDR1 MGHRA, CDR2 YSYEKL. The CDR3 loop spans 14 amino acids. This chain's CDR3 is CASSQEAFGQPQHF. DNA for the CDR3: TGCGCCAGCAGCCAAGAAGCGTTCGGACAGCCCCAGCATTTT.

The chain links TRBV2 to TRBJ1-5, with D unresolved. There are 13 residues in the CDR3. The germline V gene has CDR1 SNHLY and CDR2 FYNNEI. V gave up 3 bases and J gave up 1 base, with 4 bases separating them. CDR3 DNA sequence: TGTGCCAGCAGTGAGAGGAGCAATCAGCCCCAGCATTTT. Protein sequence: CASSERSNQPQHF. The full variable domain, completed using reference TRBV2 and TRBJ1-5, is EPEVTQTPSHQVTQMGQEVILRCVPISNHLYFYWYRQILGQKVEFLVSFYNNEISEKSEIFDDQFSVERPDGSNFTLKIRSTKLEDSAMYFCASSERSNQPQHFGDGTRLSIL.

This chain uses TRBV5-1 with TRBJ2-3; D gene ambiguous. Germline-derived CDR1 and CDR2 are SGHRS and YFSETQ. With 0 bases removed from V and 1 base from J, the gap between germline ends came to 3 bases. The CDR3 has 13 residues. The CDR3 sequence: CASSLAGTDTQYF. CDR3 nucleotides: TGCGCCAGCAGCTTGGCGGGCACAGATACGCAGTATTTT.

The rearrangement links TRBV7-9 to TRBJ2-5; tentatively, D is TRBD2 (7 bases). The CDR3 extends over 14 amino acids. V shed 5 bases and J shed 7 bases, with 17 bases lying between them. In germline, CDR1 is SEHNR, CDR2 FQNEAQ (reference sequence). CDR3: CASSLGGGAGTQYF. The CDR3 region has the DNA TGTGCCAGCAGCCTTGGGGGGGGCGCGGGGACCCAGTACTTC.